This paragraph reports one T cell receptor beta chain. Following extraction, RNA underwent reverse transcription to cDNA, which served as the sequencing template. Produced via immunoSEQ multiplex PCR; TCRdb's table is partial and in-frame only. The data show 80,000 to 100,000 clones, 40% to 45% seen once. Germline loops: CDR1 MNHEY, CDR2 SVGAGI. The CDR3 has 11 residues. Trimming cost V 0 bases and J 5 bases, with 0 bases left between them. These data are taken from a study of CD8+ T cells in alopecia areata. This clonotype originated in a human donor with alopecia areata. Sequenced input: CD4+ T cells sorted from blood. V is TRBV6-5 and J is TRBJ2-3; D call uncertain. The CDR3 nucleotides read TGTGCCAGCAGTTACTCAGATACGCAGTATTTT. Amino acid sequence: CASSYSDTQYF.